This T cell receptor (beta chain) was retrieved from a study of blood T cell repertoires in COVID-19. Looking at the study overall: The United States, Italy and Spain provided the acute and convalescent COVID-19 samples. PBMCs, B-cell-depleted T cells, or T cells were the source of the cDNA or gDNA that made up the material.

Generated by immunoSEQ multiplex PCR, the TCRdb table keeps only in-frame clones and is missing some. The table records 90,000 to 120,000 clones, about 89% of them present only once. Germline CDR1 SGHVS, CDR2 FQNEAQ. The CDR3 is 16 amino acids. J was trimmed by 7 bases and V by 3 bases; bases with no gene match: 10. This TCR derives from a young woman with acute or convalescent COVID-19. Material: peripheral blood. This chain joins TRBV7-8 and TRBJ1-2; 11 positions match TRBD1. The CDR3 here is CASSFRTGTGGSGYTF. Written as DNA, the CDR3 is TGTGCCAGCAGCTTCAGGACCGGGACAGGGGGGTCTGGCTACACCTTC.